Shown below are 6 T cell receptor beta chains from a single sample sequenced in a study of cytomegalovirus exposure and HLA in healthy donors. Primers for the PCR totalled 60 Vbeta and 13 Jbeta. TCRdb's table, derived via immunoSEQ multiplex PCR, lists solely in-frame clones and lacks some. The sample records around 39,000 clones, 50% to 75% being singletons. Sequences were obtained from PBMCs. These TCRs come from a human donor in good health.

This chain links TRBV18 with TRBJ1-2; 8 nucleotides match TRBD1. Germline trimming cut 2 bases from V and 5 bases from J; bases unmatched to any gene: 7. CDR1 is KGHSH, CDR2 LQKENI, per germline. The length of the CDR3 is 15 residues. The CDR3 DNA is TGTGCCAGCTCACCAGCGACAGGGGTTGAATATGGCTACACCTTC. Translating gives CASSPATGVEYGYTF.

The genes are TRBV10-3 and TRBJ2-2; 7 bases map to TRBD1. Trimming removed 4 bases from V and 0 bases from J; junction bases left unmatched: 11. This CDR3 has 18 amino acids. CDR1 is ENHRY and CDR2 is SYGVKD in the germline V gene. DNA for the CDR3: TGTGCCATCAGTGGGTCCTCGGACAGGACCGCGAACACCGGGGAGCTGTTTTTT. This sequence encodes CAISGSSDRTANTGELFF.

CDR3 DNA sequence: TGTGCCAGCAGTGTCGGACAGGTCGTTGATCAGCCCCAGCATTTT. This sequence encodes CASSVGQVVDQPQHF. This chain joins TRBV6-1 and TRBJ1-5; 7 nucleotides agree with TRBD1. With 4 bases clipped from V and 5 bases from J, the junction kept 8 bases outside the gene matches. Per the germline V gene, CDR1 is MNHNS and CDR2 is SASEGT. This CDR3 is 15 amino acids long.

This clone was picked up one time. In DNA, the CDR3 is TGTGCCAGCAGCTGGACAGGCTCCCTCTCCTACGAGCAGTACTTC. It is translated as CASSWTGSLSYEQYF. The chain carries TRBV7-2 and TRBJ2-7, with TRBD1 identical over 7 bases. This CDR3 contains 15 residues. The junction had 6 bases not matched to a gene; V was cut back by 4 bases and J by 0 bases. Germline V gives CDR1 SGHTA, CDR2 FQGNSA.

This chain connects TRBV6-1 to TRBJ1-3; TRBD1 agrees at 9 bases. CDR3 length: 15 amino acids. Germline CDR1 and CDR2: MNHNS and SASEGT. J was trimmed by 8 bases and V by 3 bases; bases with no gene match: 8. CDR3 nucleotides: TGTGCCAGCAGTGACTGGGGGACAGGGAGGGACACCATATATTTT. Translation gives CASSDWGTGRDTIYF.

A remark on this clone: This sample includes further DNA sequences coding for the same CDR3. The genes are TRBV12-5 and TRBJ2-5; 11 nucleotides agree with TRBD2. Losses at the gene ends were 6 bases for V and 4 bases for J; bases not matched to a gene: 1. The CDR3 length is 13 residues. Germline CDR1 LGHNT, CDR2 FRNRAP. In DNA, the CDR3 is TGTGCTAGTGGCACTAGCGGGGGAGAGACCCAGTACTTC. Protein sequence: CASGTSGGETQYF.